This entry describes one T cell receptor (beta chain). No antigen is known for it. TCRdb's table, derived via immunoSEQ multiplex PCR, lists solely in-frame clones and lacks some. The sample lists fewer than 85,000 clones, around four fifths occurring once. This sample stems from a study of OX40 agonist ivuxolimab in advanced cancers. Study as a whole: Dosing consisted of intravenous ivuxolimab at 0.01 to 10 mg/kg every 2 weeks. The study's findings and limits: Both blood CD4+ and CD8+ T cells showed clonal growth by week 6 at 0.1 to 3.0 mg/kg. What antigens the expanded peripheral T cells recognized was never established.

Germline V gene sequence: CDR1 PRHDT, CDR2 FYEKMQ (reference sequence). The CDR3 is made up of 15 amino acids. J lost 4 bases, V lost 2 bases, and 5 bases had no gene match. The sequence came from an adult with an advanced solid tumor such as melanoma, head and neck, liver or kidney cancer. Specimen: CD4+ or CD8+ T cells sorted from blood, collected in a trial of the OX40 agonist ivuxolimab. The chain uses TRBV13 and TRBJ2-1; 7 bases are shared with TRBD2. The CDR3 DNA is TGTGCCAGCAGCTTAAGGCTAGCGGCTTACAATGAGCAGTTCTTC. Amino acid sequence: CASSLRLAAYNEQFF.